The 19 T cell receptor beta chains listed next were all sequenced from one sample in a study of T-cell memory formation after mild COVID-19. TCRdb re-called the 5' RACE reads through MiXCR, storing one row per CDR3 protein. The sample records about 290,000 distinct CDR3 sequences, 15% to 20% being singletons. Sequenced material: PBMCs or a T cell subset sorted from them (not recorded which). These receptors all stem from a man between 18 and 35 years old who had mild COVID-19 (a few samples of this study predate the infection). Cell type and time point are not known.

The chain joins TRBV11-2 to TRBJ2-5, with D possibly matching TRBD2 (5 bases). The V gene lost 6 bases and the J gene lost 5 bases, with 19 bases spanning the gap. The CDR3 sequence is 15 residues long. Looked up from germline, CDR1 is SGHAT and CDR2 is FQNNGV. The CDR3 sequence is CASSTRGILGETQYF. The CDR3 DNA sequence: TGTGCCAGCAGTACGAGAGGGATCCTAGGGGAGACCCAGTACTTC.

This clonotype was seen more than once but under ten times. The rearrangement uses TRBV10-3 and TRBJ2-7, with TRBD1 matching 10 bases. The CDR3 totals 13 residues. V gave up 8 bases and J gave up 0 bases; unmatched junction bases: 1. Germline assignment: CDR1 ENHRY and CDR2 SYGVKD. CDR3 nucleotides: TGTGCCATCGGGACAGGGGCCTCCTACGAGCAGTACTTC. Encoded protein: CAIGTGASYEQYF.

This clonotype turned up a few times. J is TRBJ1-2 and V is TRBV7-9; a possible D gene is TRBD1 (5 bases). The germline gives CDR1 SEHNR, CDR2 FQNEAQ (reference sequence). Trimming removed 6 bases at V and 6 bases at J, with 23 bases between. The CDR3 runs 16 residues. The CDR3 region has the DNA TGTGCCAGCAGAGGTTGGGGACCGGGAAGGAATGATGGCTACACCTTC. It is translated as CASRGWGPGRNDGYTF.

This clonotype was observed a handful of times. V usage is TRBV29-1 and J usage is TRBJ1-1; the D gene is possibly TRBD1 (5 bases). Trimming shortened V by 1 base and J by 1 base, and 13 bases separated the two germline ends. Germline V gives CDR1 SQVTM, CDR2 ANQGSEA. The CDR3 spans 15 residues. CDR3 bases: TGCAGCGTTGAAGGTACCGGGACGGGGAACACTGAAGCTTTCTTT. The encoded protein is CSVEGTGTGNTEAFF.

This clonotype was observed a few times. This chain uses TRBV4-1 with TRBJ2-7, with D possibly matching TRBD2 (5 bases). Per germline, CDR1 MGHRA and CDR2 YSYEKL. The CDR3 contains 13 residues. V shed 3 bases and J shed 3 bases, with 9 bases lying between them. CDR3 loop: CASSQAEDYEQYV. The CDR3 bases are TGCGCCAGCAGCCAGGCGGAGGACTACGAGCAGTACGTC.

Sample share makes this clonotype large. The rearrangement uses TRBV10-3 and TRBJ1-1, with D uncertain. V was clipped by 0 bases and J by 4 bases, with 9 bases between them. CDR1 is ENHRY and CDR2 is SYGVKD in the germline V gene. The CDR3 runs to 14 residues. In DNA, the CDR3 is TGTGCCATCAGTGAGTCACGGAGGTTCACTGAAGCTTTCTTT. It specifies CAISESRRFTEAFF.

This clonotype has a count of ten or more. The chain couples TRBV4-2 to TRBJ2-3, with TRBD2 as a possible D gene (6 bases). Trimming shortened V by 7 bases and J by 4 bases, and 18 bases separated the two germline ends. CDR1 and CDR2 (germline): LGHNA, YNFKEQ. The CDR3 has 15 residues. CDR3 protein: CASTQQPSAADTQYF. The DNA of the CDR3 is TGTGCCAGCACCCAGCAACCTAGCGCGGCAGATACGCAGTATTTT.

This clonotype was seen repeatedly, ten times or more. The V call is TRBV5-1, the J call TRBJ2-5; 9 bases fit TRBD2. Germline V gives CDR1 SGHRS, CDR2 YFSETQ. The V segment lost 6 bases and the J segment 5 bases; nucleotides outside the gene matches: 14. The CDR3 is made up of 16 amino acids. The CDR3 nucleotides are TGCGCCAGCACGCGGGGGGGGGCCGACACCAGGGAGACCCAGTACTTC. It specifies CASTRGGADTRETQYF.

This clonotype was recorded a few times. An end of the junction does not agree with germline; a read error may underlie this. The chain combines TRBV13 with TRBJ2-3, with 8 positions matching TRBD1. Germline assignment: CDR1 PRHDT and CDR2 FYEKMQ (reference sequence). This CDR3 spans 14 amino acids. CDR3 in amino acids: CASSIGTGHGTQYF. CDR3 sequence (DNA): TGTGCCAGCAGCATAGGGACAGGCCATGGTACGCAGTATTTT.

In its sample, this clonotype was seen many times. The genes are TRBV6-2 or TRBV6-3 and TRBJ2-6; D is unclear. With 6 bases removed from V and 2 bases from J, the gap between germline ends came to 14 bases. Per the germline V gene, CDR1 is MNHEY and CDR2 is SVGEGT. There are 16 residues in the CDR3. The CDR3 DNA follows: TGTGCCAGCAGCACCTTCCTGGTTGCTGGGGCCAACGTCCTGACTTTC. It translates to CASSTFLVAGANVLTF.

The CDR3 sequence: CASSINNSPLHF. In DNA form, the CDR3 reads TGTGCCAGCAGCATTAATAATTCACCCCTCCACTTT. V gene TRBV7-2 combines with J gene TRBJ1-6; the D is unclear. The CDR3 extends over 12 amino acids. The germline CDR1 and CDR2 sequences are SGHTA and FQGNSA. The ends were cut back, 5 bases at V and 5 bases at J, with 4 bases in the middle.

This clonotype was detected a few times. V and J are TRBV5-1 and TRBJ1-4; 10 bases line up with TRBD1. V gave up 4 bases and J gave up 5 bases; unmatched junction bases: 2. The CDR3 loop spans 14 amino acids. The germline gives CDR1 SGHRS, CDR2 YFSETQ. The CDR3 spells CASSTGQGNEKLFF. The CDR3 nucleotides are TGCGCCAGCAGCACGGGACAGGGGAATGAAAAACTGTTTTTT. The whole variable domain, remainder taken from reference TRBV5-1 and TRBJ1-4, is KAGVTQTPRYLIKTRGQQVTLSCSPISGHRSVSWYQQTPGQGLQFLFEYFSETQRNKGNFPGRFSGRQFSNSRSEMNVSTLELGDSALYLCASSTGQGNEKLFFGSGTQLSVL.

This chain links TRBV18 with TRBJ2-7; D is possibly TRBD1 or TRBD2 (5 bases each). V lost 3 bases and J lost 7, with 10 bases in between. The germline gives CDR1 KGHSH, CDR2 LQKENI. This CDR3 has 12 residues. The DNA of the CDR3 is TGTGCCAGCTCACCTGGGACGAGGGAGCAGTACGTC. It yields the protein CASSPGTREQYV.

This clonotype has a handful of counts. This chain uses TRBV5-1 with TRBJ2-5; D perhaps matches TRBD2 (6 bases). The V end lost 4 bases, the J end lost 4 bases, and 14 bases lay between the germline ends. Germline V gene sequence: CDR1 SGHRS, CDR2 YFSETQ. This CDR3 region has 14 residues. CDR3 amino acids: CASSNGGVGETQYF. CDR3 nucleotide sequence: TGCGCCAGCAGCAATGGCGGGGTGGGAGAGACCCAGTACTTC. Filled out from reference TRBV5-1 and TRBJ2-5, the complete variable domain reads KAGVTQTPRYLIKTRGQQVTLSCSPISGHRSVSWYQQTPGQGLQFLFEYFSETQRNKGNFPGRFSGRQFSNSRSEMNVSTLELGDSALYLCASSNGGVGETQYFGPGTRLLVL.

This clonotype turned up a few times. V usage is TRBV11-2 and J usage is TRBJ2-7; 10 bases line up with TRBD1. Germline CDR1 reads SGHAT; CDR2 reads FQNNGV. The CDR3 length is 15 residues. CDR3: CASSLDRGRGYEQYV. DNA of the CDR3: TGTGCCAGCAGCCTAGACAGGGGGCGCGGCTACGAGCAGTACGTC.

This clonotype was picked up a small number of times. The chain uses TRBV29-1 and TRBJ1-4; D call uncertain. The ends were cut back, 5 bases at V and 6 bases at J, with 4 bases in the middle. Germline assignment: CDR1 SQVTM and CDR2 ANQGSEA. CDR3 length equals 10 residues. CDR3: CSVKDEKLFF. DNA for the CDR3: TGCAGCGTTAAGGATGAAAAACTGTTTTTT. Complete variable domain (other parts from reference TRBV29-1 and TRBJ1-4): SAVISQKPSRDICQRGTSLTIQCQVDSQVTMMFWYRQQPGQSLTLIATANQGSEATYESGFVIDKFPISRPNLTFSTLTVSNMSPEDSSIYLCSVKDEKLFFGSGTQLSVL.

The V and J genes are TRBV7-9 and TRBJ1-1; possibly TRBD1 for D (5 bases). V was pared by 6 bases and J by 4 bases, with 9 bases between. Germline values: CDR1 SEHNR, CDR2 FQNEAQ (reference sequence). The CDR3 loop spans 12 amino acids. CDR3 nucleotides: TGTGCCAGCAGGTTGGGGACCACTGAAGCTTTCTTT. The encoded protein is CASRLGTTEAFF.

The chain uses TRBV4-1 and TRBJ2-3, with D possibly matching TRBD1 (6 bases). Germline loops: CDR1 MGHRA, CDR2 YSYEKL. The CDR3 covers 18 residues. V gave up 3 bases and J gave up 4 bases, with 23 bases separating them. CDR3 sequence reads: CASSHDDYNRVHPDTQYF. CDR3 DNA: TGCGCCAGCAGCCATGATGACTACAACAGGGTCCACCCAGATACGCAGTATTTT.

The rearrangement uses TRBV6-1 and TRBJ1-1, with D uncertain. V lost 2 bases and J 1 base, leaving 8 bases between the germline ends. Looked up from germline, CDR1 is MNHNS and CDR2 is SASEGT. This CDR3 region has 14 residues. Here the CDR3 DNA reads TGTGCCAGCAGTGAATCGAGGACGAACACTGAAGCTTTCTTT. This gives the protein CASSESRTNTEAFF.